Given below is one T cell receptor beta chain in context. CDR1 and CDR2 from the germline V gene are MNHEY and SMNVEV (reference sequence). Losses at the gene ends were 10 bases for V and 2 bases for J; bases not matched to a gene: 9. The CDR3 runs 15 residues. This record belongs to a study of blood T cell repertoires in COVID-19. The protocol was immunoSEQ multiplex PCR, while the TCRdb copy is restricted to in-frame clones and leaves out a portion. The sample includes about 300,000 clones, roughly nine tenths of them seen just once. The genes are TRBV27 and TRBJ2-2; 8 bases line up with TRBD1. The sequenced material came from PBMCs or T cells enriched from blood (not recorded which). This receptor was taken from a woman aged 25 to 39 who had recovered from COVID-19. For the CDR3, the DNA is TGTGCCACCTCCGGGACAGGTGTCAACACCGGGGAGCTGTTTTTT. Its translation is CATSGTGVNTGELFF.